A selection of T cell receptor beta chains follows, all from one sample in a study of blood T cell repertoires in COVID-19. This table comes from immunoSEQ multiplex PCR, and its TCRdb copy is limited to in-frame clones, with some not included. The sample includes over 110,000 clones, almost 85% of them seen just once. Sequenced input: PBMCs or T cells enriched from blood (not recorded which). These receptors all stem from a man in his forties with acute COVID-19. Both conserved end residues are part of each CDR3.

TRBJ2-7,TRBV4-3,CASSQDRGAYEQYF
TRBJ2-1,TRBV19,CASSTHGQVTYNEQFF
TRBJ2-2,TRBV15,CATAKEGDTGELFF
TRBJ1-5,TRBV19,CASSEQGGQPQHF
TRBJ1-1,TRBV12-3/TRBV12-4,CASSLLLNTEAFF
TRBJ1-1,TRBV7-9,CASSLSGDTRLEAFF
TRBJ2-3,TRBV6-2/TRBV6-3,CASSSGLAGTQGTQYF
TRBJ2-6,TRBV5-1,CASRLLASGANVLTF
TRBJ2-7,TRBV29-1,CSVQAGSYEQYF
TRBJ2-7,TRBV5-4,CASRAGTSGGKYEQYF
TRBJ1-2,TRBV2,CASRGGGYTF
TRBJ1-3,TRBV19,CASSMYSLSSGNTIYF
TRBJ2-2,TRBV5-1,CASSFSTGGDGLTGTGELFF
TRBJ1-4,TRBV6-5,CASRRSERTEKLFF
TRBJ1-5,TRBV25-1,CASSEQGASNQPQHF
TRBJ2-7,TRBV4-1,CASSQDMGRANYEQYF
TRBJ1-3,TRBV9,CASSVGDRRGNTIYF
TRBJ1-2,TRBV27,CASSLNRGGGGYTF
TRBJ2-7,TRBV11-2,CASSLGLAGEMYF
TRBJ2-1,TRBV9,CASSPGTGSYNEQFF
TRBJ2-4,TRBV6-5,CASSYREAGRNIQYF
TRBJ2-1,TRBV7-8,CASSLESGEQFF
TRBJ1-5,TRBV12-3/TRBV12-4,CASQGAGNQPQHF
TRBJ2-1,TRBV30,CAGDRGLDEQFF
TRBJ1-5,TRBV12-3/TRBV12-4,CASSHRGNQPQHF
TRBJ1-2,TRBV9,CASSVDTVHYGYTF
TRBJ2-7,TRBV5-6,CASSLARGYEQYF
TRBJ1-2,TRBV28,CATLTYNYGYTF
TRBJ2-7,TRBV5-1,CASSLRGLAGYEQYF
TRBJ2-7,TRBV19,CASSMGPRYEQYF
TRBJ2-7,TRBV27,CASSLLGRPSSYEQYF
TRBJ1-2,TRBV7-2,CASSSGQGDGYTF
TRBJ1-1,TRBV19,CASRRQGQNTEAFF
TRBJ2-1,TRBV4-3,CASSPSGRPDEQFF
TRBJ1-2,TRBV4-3,CASSPGDSPLNYGYTF
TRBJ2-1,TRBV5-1,CASSAGLAGGQFF
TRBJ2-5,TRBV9,CASSVEASGNQYF
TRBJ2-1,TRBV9,CASSVTGATYNEQFF
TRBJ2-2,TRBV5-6,CASSLALTGGNTGELFF
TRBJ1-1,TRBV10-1,CASSDGRVATNTEAFF
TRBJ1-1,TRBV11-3,CASSPGQGTEAFF
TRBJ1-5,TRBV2,CASTNLGQPQHF
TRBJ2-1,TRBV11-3,CASSGRNGLYNEQFF
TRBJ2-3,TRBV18,CASSPSGGATDTQYF
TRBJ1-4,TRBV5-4,CASSLAAGIGEKLFF
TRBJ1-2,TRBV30,CAWTQSKTGGGGYTF
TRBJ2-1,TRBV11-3,CASSSDGRRGGNEQFF
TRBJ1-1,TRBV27,CASSLNPGTEAFF
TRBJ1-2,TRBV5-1,CASSLGQDRGYTF
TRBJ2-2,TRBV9,CASSVASSGGTNTGELFF
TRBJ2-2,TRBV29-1,CSVSAGEFTGELFF